The source of this T cell receptor (beta chain) is a study of CD8 T cells in Susac syndrome. Trimming removed 3 bases from V and 0 bases from J, with 15 bases in between. The CDR3 is 17 amino acids. Germline V CDR1 and CDR2: SGHDN, FVKESK. TCR beta from blood CD8+ and CD4+ T cells was sequenced. After extraction with the RNeasy kit, about 0.45 to 1 ug of the RNA was reverse transcribed using random hexamers. TCR beta CDR3 was amplified by immunoSEQ multiplex PCR. This amplification extended across 54 Vbeta and 13 Jbeta segments. TCRdb passed the immunoSEQ multiplex PCR reads through MiXCR, listing each CDR3 protein once. This repertoire shows 95,000 to 150,000 distinct CDR3 sequences, roughly 94% found once; its top ten account for 0.28%.

Specimen: CD8+ T cells from PBMCs. This sequence originates from a human donor with Susac syndrome. V and J are TRBV14 and TRBJ2-1, with D maybe TRBD2 (7 bases). CDR3 sequence: CASSHWEGESSYNEQFF. The CDR3 DNA follows: TGTGCCAGCAGCCATTGGGAGGGGGAGAGCTCCTACAATGAGCAGTTCTTC.